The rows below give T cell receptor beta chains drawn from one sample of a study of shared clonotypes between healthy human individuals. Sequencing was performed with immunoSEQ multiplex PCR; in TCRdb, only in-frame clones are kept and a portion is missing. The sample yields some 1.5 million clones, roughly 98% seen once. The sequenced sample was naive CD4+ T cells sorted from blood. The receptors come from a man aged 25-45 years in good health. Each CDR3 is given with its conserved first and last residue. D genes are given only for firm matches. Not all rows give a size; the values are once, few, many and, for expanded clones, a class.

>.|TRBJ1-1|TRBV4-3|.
CASSLSVRNTEAFF
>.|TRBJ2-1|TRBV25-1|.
CASSEFSYNEQFF
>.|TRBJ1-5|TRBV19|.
CASSTPLSNQPQHF
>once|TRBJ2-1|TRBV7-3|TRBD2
CASSPRLAGANEQFF
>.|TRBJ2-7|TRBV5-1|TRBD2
CASSRGGLAGGLIEQYF
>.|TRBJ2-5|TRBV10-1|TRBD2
CASSESGLAEETQYF
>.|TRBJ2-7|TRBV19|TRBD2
CASSPMTGTSFYEQYF
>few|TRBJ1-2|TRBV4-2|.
CASSQIPAIGKDYGYTF
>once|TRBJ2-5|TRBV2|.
CASSGYQETQYF
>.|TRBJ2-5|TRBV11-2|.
CASSLNPSRQETQYF
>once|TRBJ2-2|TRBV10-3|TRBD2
CAISGSGSGTGELFF
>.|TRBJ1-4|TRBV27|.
CASRKQGRGEKLFF
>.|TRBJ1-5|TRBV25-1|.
CASRAVGESQPQHF
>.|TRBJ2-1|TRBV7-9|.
CASSSTKAASDYNEQFF
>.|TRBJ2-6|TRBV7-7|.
CASRAAGANVLTF
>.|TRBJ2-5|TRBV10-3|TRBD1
CAIRHRDRPQETQYF
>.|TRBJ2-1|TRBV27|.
CASSPKSGYNEQFF
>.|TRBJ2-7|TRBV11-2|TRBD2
CASSLLAGGPSEQYF
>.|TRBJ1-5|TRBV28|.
CASSLLARSNQPQHF
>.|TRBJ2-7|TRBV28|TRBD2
CASSRPRLAGEQYF
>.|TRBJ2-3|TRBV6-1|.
CASSDWRRLRSTDTQYF
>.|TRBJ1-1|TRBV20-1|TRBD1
CSAAGGTEAFF
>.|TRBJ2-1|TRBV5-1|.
CASSLGLTWVLNNEQFF
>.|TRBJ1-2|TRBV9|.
CASSVEKDRPRSYTF
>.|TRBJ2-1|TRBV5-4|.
CASSPRSRDYNEQFF
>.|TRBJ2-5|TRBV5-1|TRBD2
CASSPGLADRETQYF
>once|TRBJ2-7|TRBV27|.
CASRPPGRDEQYF
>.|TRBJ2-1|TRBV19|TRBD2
CASSFLAGGEQFF
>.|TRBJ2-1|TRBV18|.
CASSRAGTSFNEQFF
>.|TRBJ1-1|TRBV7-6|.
CASSLEAVNTEAFF
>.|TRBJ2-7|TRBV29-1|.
CSVGRETDEQYF
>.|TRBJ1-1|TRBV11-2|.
CASSVRTPVNTEAFF
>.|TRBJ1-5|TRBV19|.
CLTGRGGNQPQHF
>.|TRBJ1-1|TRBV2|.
CASTIRGNTEAFF
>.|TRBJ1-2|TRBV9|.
CASSVGNGNYGYTF
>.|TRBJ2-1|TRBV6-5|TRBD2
CASRAGTTRNNEQFF
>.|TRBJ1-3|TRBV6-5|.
CASSNLGNTIYF
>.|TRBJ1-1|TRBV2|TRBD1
CASSASGTGGEAFF
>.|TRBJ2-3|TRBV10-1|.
CASSEWRGGVGTQYF
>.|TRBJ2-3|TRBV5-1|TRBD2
CASSSRGGVSTDTQYF
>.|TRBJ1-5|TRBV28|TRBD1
CASSPRTGRVPGPQHF
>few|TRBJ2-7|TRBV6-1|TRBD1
CATIGGTKYEQYF
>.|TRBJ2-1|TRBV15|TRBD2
CATSRRSGKTYNEQFF
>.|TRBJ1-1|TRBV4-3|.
CASSQVVGETEAFF
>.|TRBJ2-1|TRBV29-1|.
CSVEVTSRRYNEQFF
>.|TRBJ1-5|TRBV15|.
CATSRGGYQPQHF
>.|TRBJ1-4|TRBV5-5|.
CASSPLGAGNEKLFF
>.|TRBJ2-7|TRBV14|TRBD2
CASSPTSLLSGEQYF
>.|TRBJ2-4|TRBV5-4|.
CASSLNGVAKNIQYF
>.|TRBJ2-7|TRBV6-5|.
CASGQGYEQYF
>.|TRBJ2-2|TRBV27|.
CASSLAWKGPFTGELFF
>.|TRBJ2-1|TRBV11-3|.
CASGSIRDEQFF
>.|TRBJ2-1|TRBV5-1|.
CASSSQGVAEQFF